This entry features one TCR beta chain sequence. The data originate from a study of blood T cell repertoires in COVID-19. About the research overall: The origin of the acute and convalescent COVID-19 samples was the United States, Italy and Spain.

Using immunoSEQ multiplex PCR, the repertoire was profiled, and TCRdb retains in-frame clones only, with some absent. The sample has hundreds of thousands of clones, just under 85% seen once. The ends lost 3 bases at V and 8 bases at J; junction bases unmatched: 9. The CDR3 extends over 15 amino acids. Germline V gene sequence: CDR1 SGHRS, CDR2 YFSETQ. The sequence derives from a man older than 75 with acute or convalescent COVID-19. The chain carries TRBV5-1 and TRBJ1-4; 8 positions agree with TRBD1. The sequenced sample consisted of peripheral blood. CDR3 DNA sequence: TGCGCCAGCAGCTCCTCAGGGGGCCTAAGGGAAAAACTGTTTTTT. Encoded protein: CASSSSGGLREKLFF.